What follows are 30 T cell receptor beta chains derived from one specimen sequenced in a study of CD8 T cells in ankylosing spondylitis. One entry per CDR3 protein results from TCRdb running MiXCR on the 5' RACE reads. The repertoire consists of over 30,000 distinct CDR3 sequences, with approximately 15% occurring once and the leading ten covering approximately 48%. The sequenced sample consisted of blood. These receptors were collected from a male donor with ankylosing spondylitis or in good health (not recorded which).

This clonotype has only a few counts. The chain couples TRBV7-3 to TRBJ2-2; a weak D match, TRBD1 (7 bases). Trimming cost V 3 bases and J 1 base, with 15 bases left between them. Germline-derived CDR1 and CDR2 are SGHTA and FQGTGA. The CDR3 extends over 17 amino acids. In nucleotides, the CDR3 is TGTGCCAGCAGCTTGACTAGACAGGGTTTGAACACCGGGGAGCTGTTTTTT. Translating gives CASSLTRQGLNTGELFF.

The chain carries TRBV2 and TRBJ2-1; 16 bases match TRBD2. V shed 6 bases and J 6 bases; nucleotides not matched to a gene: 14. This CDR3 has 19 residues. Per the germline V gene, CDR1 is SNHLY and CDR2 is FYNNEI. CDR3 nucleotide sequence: TGTGCCAGCAGGATTTACGGGACTAGCGGGAGGGCCCGGATCAATGAGCAGTTCTTC. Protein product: CASRIYGTSGRARINEQFF.

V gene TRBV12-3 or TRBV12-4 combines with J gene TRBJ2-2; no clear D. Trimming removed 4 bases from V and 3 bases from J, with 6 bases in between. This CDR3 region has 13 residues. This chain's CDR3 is CASSSSYTGELFF. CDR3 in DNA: TGTGCCAGCAGTTCGTCCTACACCGGGGAGCTGTTTTTT.

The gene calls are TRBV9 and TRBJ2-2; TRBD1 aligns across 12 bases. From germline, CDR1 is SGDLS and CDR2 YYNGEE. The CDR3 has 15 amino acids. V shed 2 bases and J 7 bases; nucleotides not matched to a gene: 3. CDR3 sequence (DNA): TGTGCCAGCAGCGTCGGGACAGGGGGCATCGGGGAGCTGTTTTTT. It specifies CASSVGTGGIGELFF.

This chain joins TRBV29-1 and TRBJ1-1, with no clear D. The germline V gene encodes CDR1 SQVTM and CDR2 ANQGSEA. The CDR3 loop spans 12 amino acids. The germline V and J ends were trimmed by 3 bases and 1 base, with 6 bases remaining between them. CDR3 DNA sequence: TGCAGCGTTGAGAGGCAGAACACTGAAGCTTTCTTT. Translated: CSVERQNTEAFF.

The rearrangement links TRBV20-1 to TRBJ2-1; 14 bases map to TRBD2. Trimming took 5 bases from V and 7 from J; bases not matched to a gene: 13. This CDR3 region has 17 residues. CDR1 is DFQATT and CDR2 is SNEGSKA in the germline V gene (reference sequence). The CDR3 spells CSAWGLAGAAGGNEQFF. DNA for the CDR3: TGCAGTGCTTGGGGACTAGCGGGAGCGGCCGGCGGGAATGAGCAGTTCTTC.

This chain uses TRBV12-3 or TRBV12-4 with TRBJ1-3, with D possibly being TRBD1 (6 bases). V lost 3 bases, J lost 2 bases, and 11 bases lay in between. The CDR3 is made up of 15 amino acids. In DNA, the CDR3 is TGTGCCAGCAGTTTCGGCACAGGGACTGGAAACACCATATATTTT. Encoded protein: CASSFGTGTGNTIYF.

The CDR3 region has the DNA TGCAGTGCTAGTCAACAGTTGAATCAGCCCCAGCATTTT. Translation gives CSASQQLNQPQHF. V is TRBV20-1 and J is TRBJ1-5; D is unclear. The CDR3 consists of 13 residues. CDR1 DFQATT and CDR2 SNEGSKA come from the germline V gene (reference sequence). V lost 3 bases and J lost 4, with 10 bases in between.

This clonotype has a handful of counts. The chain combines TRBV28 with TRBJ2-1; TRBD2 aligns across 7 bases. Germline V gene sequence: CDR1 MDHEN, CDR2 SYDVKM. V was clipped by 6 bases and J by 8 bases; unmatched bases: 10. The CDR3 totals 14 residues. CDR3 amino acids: CASSSGTAGDEQFF. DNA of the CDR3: TGTGCCAGCAGCTCCGGGACCGCGGGGGATGAGCAGTTCTTC.

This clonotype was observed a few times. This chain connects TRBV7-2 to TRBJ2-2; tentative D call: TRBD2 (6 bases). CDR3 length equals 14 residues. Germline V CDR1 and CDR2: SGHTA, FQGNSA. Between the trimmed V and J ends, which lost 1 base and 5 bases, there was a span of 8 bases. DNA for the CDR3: TGTGCCAGCAGCTTAGTCCGGGGGACCGGGGAGCTGTTTTTT. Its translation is CASSLVRGTGELFF.

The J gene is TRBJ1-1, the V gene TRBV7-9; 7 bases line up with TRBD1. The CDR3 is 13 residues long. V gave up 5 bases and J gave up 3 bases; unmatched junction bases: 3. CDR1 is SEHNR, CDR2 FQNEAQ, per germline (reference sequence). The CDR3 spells CASSPGQDTEAFF. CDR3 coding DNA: TGTGCCAGCAGCCCCGGACAGGACACTGAAGCTTTCTTT.

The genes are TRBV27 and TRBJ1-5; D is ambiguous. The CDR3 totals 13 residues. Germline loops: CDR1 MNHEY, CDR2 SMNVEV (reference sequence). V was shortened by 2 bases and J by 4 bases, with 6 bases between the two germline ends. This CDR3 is CASSLSWNQPQHF. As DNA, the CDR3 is TGTGCCAGCAGTTTAAGCTGGAATCAGCCCCAGCATTTT.

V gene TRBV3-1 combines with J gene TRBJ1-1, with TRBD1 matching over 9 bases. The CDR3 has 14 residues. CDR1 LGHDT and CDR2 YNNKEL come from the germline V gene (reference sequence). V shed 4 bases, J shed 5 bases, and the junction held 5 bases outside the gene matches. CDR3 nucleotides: TGTGCCAGCAGCCGAAGGGACAGGGTGACTGAAGCTTTCTTT. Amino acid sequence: CASSRRDRVTEAFF.

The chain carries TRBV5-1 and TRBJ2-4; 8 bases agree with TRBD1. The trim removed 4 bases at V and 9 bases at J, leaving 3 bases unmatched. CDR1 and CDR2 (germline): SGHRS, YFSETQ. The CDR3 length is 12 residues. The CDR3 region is CASSLTGGIQYF. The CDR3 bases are TGCGCCAGCAGCCTAACAGGGGGCATTCAGTACTTC.

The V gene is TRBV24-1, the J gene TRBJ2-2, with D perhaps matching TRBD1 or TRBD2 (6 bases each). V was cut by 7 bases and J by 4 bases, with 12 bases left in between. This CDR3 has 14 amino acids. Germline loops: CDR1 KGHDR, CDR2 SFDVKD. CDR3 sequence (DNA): TGTGCCACCAGGGGGGGCAGGGGCACCGGGGAGCTGTTTTTT. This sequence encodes CATRGGRGTGELFF.

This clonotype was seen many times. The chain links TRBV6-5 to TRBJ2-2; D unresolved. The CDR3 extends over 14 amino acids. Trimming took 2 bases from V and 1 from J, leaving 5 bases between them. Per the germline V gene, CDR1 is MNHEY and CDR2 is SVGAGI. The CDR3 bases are TGTGCCAGCAGTTACAGTCAGAACACCGGGGAGCTGTTTTTT. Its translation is CASSYSQNTGELFF.

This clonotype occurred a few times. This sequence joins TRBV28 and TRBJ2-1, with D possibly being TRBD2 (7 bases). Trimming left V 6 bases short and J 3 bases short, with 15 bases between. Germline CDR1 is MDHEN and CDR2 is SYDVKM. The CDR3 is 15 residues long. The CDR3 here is CASSAIGGLYNEQFF. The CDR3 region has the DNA TGTGCCAGCAGCGCCATCGGGGGGCTCTACAATGAGCAGTTCTTC.

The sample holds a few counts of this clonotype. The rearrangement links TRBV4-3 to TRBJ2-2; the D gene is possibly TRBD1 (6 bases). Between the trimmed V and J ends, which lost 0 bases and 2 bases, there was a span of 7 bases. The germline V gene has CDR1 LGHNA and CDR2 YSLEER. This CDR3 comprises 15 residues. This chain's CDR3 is CASSQEGTNTGELFF. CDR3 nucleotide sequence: TGCGCCAGCAGCCAAGAAGGGACAAACACCGGGGAGCTGTTTTTT.

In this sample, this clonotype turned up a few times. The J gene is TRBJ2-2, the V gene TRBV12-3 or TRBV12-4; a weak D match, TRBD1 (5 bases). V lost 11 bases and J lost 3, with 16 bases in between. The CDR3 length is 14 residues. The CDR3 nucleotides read TGTGCCGTAAGGGGCCGTGGGGACACCGGGGAGCTGTTTTTT. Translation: CAVRGRGDTGELFF.

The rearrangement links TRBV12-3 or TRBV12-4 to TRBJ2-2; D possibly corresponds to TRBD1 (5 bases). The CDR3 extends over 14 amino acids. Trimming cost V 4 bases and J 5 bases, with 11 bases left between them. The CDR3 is CASSSTDTTGELFF. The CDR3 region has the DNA TGTGCCAGCAGTTCGACAGACACTACCGGGGAGCTGTTTTTT.

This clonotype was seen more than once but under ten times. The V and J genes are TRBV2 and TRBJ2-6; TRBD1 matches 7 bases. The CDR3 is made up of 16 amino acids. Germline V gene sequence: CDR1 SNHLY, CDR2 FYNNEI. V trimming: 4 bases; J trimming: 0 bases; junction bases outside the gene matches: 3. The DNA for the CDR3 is TGTGCCAGCAGTGCGACAGGGCCCTCTGGGGCCAACGTCCTGACTTTC. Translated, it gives CASSATGPSGANVLTF.

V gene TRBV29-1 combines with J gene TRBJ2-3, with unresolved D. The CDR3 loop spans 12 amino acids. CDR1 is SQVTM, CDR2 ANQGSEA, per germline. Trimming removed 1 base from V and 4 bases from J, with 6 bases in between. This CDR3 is CSVEAGSDTQYF. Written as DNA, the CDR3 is TGCAGCGTTGAAGCGGGCTCAGATACGCAGTATTTT.

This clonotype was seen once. The CDR3 nucleotides read TGTGCCAGCAGCGAAAGGACAGGGCGCGGGGAGCTGTTTTTT. Translating gives CASSERTGRGELFF. The V gene is TRBV7-2, the J gene TRBJ2-2, with 8 bases matching TRBD1. CDR1 is SGHTA, CDR2 FQGNSA, per germline. With V trimmed by 5 bases and J by 7 bases, 6 bases remained unmatched. The CDR3 contains 14 residues.

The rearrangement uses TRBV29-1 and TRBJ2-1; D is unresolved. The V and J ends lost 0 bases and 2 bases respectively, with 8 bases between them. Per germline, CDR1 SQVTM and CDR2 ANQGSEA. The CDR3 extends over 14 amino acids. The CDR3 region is CSVEDRQTYNEQFF. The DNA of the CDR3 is TGCAGCGTTGAAGATCGGCAGACCTACAATGAGCAGTTCTTC.

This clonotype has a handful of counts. The CDR3 nucleotides read TGTGCCAGCAGCCCCTTCGGCAGGAACACTGAAGCTTTCTTT. This gives the protein CASSPFGRNTEAFF. The chain employs TRBV3-1 and TRBJ1-1, with no clear D. Trimming took off 4 bases at V and 1 base at J, with 10 bases between the two ends. The CDR3 consists of 14 residues. Germline V gives CDR1 LGHDT, CDR2 YNNKEL (reference sequence).

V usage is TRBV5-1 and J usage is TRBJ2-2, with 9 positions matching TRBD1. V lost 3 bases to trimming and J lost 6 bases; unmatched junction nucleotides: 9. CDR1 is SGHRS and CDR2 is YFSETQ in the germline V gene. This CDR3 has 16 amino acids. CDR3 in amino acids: CASSSSGTGIAGELFF. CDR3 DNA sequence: TGCGCCAGCAGCTCATCCGGGACAGGGATAGCCGGGGAGCTGTTTTTT.

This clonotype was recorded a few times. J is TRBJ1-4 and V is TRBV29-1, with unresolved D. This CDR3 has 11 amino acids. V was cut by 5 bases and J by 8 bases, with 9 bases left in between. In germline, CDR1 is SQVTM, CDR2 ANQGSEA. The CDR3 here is CSVSAGEKLFF. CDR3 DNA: TGCAGCGTTAGCGCCGGGGAAAAACTGTTTTTT. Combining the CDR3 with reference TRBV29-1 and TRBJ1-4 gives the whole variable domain SAVISQKPSRDICQRGTSLTIQCQVDSQVTMMFWYRQQPGQSLTLIATANQGSEATYESGFVIDKFPISRPNLTFSTLTVSNMSPEDSSIYLCSVSAGEKLFFGSGTQLSVL.

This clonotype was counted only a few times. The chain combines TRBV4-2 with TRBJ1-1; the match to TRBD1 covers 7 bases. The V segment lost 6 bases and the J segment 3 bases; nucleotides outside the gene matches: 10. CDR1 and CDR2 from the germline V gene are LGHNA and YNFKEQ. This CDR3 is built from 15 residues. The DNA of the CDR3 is TGTGCCAGCAGGACAGGGAGAGCCGCGGACACTGAAGCTTTCTTT. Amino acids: CASRTGRAADTEAFF.

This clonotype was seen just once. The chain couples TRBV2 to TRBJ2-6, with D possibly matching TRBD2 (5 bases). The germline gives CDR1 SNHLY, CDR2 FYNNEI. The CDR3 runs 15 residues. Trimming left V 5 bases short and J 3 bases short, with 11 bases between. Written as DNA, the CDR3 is TGTGCCAGCAGTCAGGCGGAGGTTGGGGCCAACGTCCTGACTTTC. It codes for CASSQAEVGANVLTF.

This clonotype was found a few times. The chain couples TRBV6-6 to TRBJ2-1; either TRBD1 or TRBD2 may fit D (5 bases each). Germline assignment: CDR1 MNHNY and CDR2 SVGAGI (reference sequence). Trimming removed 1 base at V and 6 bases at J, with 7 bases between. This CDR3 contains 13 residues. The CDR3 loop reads CASSYLGVNEQFF. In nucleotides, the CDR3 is TGTGCCAGCAGTTACTTGGGGGTCAATGAGCAGTTCTTC.